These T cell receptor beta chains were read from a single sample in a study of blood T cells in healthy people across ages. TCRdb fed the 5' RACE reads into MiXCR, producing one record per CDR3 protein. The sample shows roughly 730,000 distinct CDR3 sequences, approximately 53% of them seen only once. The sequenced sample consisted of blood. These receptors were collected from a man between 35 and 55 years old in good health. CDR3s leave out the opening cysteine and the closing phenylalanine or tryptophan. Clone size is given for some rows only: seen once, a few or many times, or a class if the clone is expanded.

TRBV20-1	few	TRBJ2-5	SARDLGTGIVETQY
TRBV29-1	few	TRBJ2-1	SVDLTHRVGEQF
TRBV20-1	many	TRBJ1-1	SVAQGSLNTEAF
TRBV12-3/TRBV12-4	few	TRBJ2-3	ASSFGGPKDTQY
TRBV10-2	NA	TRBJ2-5	ASRPQAGGEETQY
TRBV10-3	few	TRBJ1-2	AITPTVAPNYGYT
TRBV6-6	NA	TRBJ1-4	ASSYKDNEQLF
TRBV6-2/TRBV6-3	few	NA	ASSYGGLETQY
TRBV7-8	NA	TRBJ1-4	ASSPPGPGEKLF
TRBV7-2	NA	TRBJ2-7	ASSFVGGFNNEQY
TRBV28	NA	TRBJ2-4	ASSSQSTGGLTKNIQY
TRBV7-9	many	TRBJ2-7	ASSLGTRSEQY
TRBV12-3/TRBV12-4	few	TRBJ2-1	ASSPTSGGVEPNEQF
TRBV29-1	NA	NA	SASRLTGDAYEQY
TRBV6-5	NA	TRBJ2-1	ASSYSAGNEQF
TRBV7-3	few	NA	ASSLHAGDGGETQY
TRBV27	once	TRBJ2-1	ASSRLLFGGIHNEQF
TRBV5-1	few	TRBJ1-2	ASSLQPNYGYT
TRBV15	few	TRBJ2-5	ATSSIAGETQY
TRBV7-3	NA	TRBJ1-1	ASSPIHRPEAF
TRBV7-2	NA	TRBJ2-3	ASSLGTSGGAVDTQY
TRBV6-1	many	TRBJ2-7	ASSGDSGRSYEQY
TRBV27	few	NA	ASSLFFGETQY
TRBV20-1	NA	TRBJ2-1	SATTGALSYNEQF
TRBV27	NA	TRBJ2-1	ASTPLAFSSYNEQF
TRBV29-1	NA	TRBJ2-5	SVRLAGGPWTQY
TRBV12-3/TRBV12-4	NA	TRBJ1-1	ASSLRAAVNTEAF
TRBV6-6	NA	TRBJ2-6	ACQQGPGANVLT
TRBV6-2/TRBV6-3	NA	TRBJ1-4	ASSYRRTRTQGYEKLF
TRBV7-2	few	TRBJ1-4	ASSDQTGGFREKLF
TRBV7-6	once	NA	ASSLAQQSGYEQY
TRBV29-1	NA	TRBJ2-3	SVGLAEPQDTQY
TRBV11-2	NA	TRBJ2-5	ASSLVRSEETQY
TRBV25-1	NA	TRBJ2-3	ASSESWDTQY
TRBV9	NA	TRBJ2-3	ASSTRPGLGTDTQY
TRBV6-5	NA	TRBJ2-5	ASSSSGLAGPSREQY
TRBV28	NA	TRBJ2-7	ASKAHGLAEASYEQY
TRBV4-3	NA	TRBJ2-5	ASSHGNQETQY
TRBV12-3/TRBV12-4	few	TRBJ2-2	ASRFSGGNTGELF
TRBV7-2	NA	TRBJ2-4	ASTLTGPGAKNIQY
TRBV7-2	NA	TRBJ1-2	ASSLDSAGGYT